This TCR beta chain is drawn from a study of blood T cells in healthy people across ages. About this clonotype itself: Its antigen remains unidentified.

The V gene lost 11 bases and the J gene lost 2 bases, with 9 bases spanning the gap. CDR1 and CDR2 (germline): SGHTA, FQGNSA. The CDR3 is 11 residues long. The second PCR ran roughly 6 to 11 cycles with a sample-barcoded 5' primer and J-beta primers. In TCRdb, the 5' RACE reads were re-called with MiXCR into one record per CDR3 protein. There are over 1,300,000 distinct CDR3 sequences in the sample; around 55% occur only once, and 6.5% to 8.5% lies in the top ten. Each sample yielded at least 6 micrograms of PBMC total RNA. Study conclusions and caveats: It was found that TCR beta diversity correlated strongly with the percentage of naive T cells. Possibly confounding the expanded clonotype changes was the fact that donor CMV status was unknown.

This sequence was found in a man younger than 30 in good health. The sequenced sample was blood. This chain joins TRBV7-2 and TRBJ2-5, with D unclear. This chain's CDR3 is CAQGLQETQYF. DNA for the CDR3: TGTGCCCAAGGATTGCAAGAGACCCAGTACTTC.